The 17 T cell receptor beta chains below come from one sample, sequenced in a study of T-cell reconstitution after alpha-beta-depleted transplantation in children. A library of TCRbeta sequences, prepared with unique molecular identifiers, was generated. Via MiXCR, TCRdb re-called the PCR reads, giving one row per CDR3 protein. The top ten clones hold about 15% of a sample with about 460,000 distinct CDR3 sequences, 10% to 12% of them seen once. Here the sequenced sample was PBMCs, mostly from graft donor cells, taken 180 days after TCRalphabeta/CD19-depleted stem cell transplant. Every receptor here comes from a female patient between 2 and 15 years old who had a stem cell transplant for aplastic anemia, so the T cells may come from the graft donor.

The chain uses TRBV30 and TRBJ2-1; D gene ambiguous. CDR1 and CDR2 (germline): GTSNPN, SVGIG (reference sequence). Trimming pared 0 bases from V and 9 bases from J, leaving 12 bases between. The CDR3 extends over 13 amino acids. The CDR3: CAWSVGIFGEQFF. CDR3 nucleotide sequence: TGTGCCTGGAGTGTTGGTATTTTTGGTGAGCAGTTCTTC.

This clonotype has a handful of counts. This chain joins TRBV28 and TRBJ2-3; the D gene is possibly TRBD2 (6 bases). CDR1 is MDHEN, CDR2 SYDVKM, per germline. V dropped 8 bases and J dropped 8 bases, with 23 bases sitting between them. This CDR3 is 15 amino acids long. In DNA, the CDR3 is TGTGCCAGCCATACTGGGACTGCCTTTTACCGTACGCAGTATTTT. Its protein product is CASHTGTAFYRTQYF. Using reference TRBV28 and TRBJ2-3 for the parts outside the CDR3, the full variable domain is DVKVTQSSRYLVKRTGEKVFLECVQDMDHENMFWYRQDPGLGLRLIYFSYDVKMKEKGDIPEGYSVSREKKERFSLILESASTNQTSMYLCASHTGTAFYRTQYFGPGTRLTVL.

This clonotype was detected only a few times. The chain links TRBV19 to TRBJ2-7, with TRBD1 as a possible D gene (5 bases). The germline V gene has CDR1 LNHDA and CDR2 SQIVND (reference sequence). V was trimmed by 0 bases and J by 6 bases, leaving 24 bases between them. CDR3 length: 18 amino acids. CDR3 sequence: CASSIEGRDGRRWSEQYF. The CDR3 DNA reads as TGTGCCAGTAGTATAGAGGGGCGAGACGGGCGAAGGTGGAGCGAGCAGTACTTC.

The chain is built from TRBV20-1 and TRBJ2-1; no clear D. V gave up 3 bases and J gave up 3 bases, with 12 bases separating them. From germline, CDR1 is DFQATT and CDR2 SNEGSKA (reference sequence). This CDR3 spans 14 amino acids. The CDR3 region has the DNA TGCAGTGCTAGGACCCCCGGAGTCTACAATGAGCAGTTCTTC. Encoded protein: CSARTPGVYNEQFF.

This clonotype was recorded at least ten times. This rearrangement joins TRBV25-1 to TRBJ1-1; the D gene is possibly TRBD1 (5 bases). The CDR3 extends over 15 amino acids. Germline CDR1 reads MGHDK; CDR2 reads SYGVNS. Trimming shortened V by 2 bases and J by 0 bases, and 10 bases separated the two germline ends. This CDR3 reads CASSETGVMNTEAFF. The CDR3 DNA is TGTGCCAGCAGTGAAACAGGTGTGATGAACACTGAAGCTTTCTTT.

This clonotype was seen only a few times. The V and J genes are TRBV19 and TRBJ2-1; D possibly corresponds to TRBD1 (5 bases). Looked up from germline, CDR1 is LNHDA and CDR2 is SQIVND (reference sequence). The CDR3 covers 16 residues. Trimming pared 5 bases from V and 2 bases from J, leaving 16 bases between. CDR3 sequence reads: CASSPIKGVTYNEQFF. The CDR3 coding sequence is TGTGCCAGTAGTCCAATCAAAGGGGTGACCTACAATGAGCAGTTCTTC.

This clonotype was seen more than once but under ten times. This chain joins TRBV5-1 and TRBJ2-1; 12 bases map to TRBD2. V lost 10 bases to trimming and J lost 5 bases; unmatched junction nucleotides: 13. The CDR3 totals 16 residues. Germline assignment: CDR1 SGHRS and CDR2 YFSETQ. The CDR3 protein is CACHRLAGETHNEQFF. CDR3 DNA: TGCGCCTGCCATAGACTAGCGGGAGAAACCCACAATGAGCAGTTCTTC.

This clonotype was seen only a few times. The V and J genes are TRBV5-6 and TRBJ1-4; the D is unclear. Trimming took 1 base from V and 0 from J, leaving 16 bases between them. The CDR3 covers 18 residues. In germline, CDR1 is SGHDT, CDR2 YYEEEE. This chain's CDR3 is CASSLTLSGRPTNEKLFF. The CDR3 DNA follows: TGTGCCAGCAGCTTGACGCTTTCCGGACGGCCAACTAATGAAAAACTGTTTTTT. Filled out from reference TRBV5-6 and TRBJ1-4, the complete variable domain reads DAGVTQSPTHLIKTRGQQVTLRCSPKSGHDTVSWYQQALGQGPQFIFQYYEEEERQRGNFPDRFSGHQFPNYSSELNVNALLLGDSALYLCASSLTLSGRPTNEKLFFGSGTQLSVL.

The table lists this clonotype with many counts. The chain couples TRBV20-1 to TRBJ2-7; 12 bases fit TRBD2. CDR3 length: 14 residues. Germline-derived CDR1 and CDR2 are DFQATT and SNEGSKA (reference sequence). The V gene end was trimmed by 6 bases and the J gene end by 7 bases; junction bases not matched to a gene: 10. CDR3 in DNA: TGCAGTGCGAGGACTAGCGGGATGACTACGGAGCAGTACGTC. Translating it yields CSARTSGMTTEQYV.

This clonotype came up a few times. The chain has TRBV25-1 and TRBJ2-1; no definite D call. V gave up 5 bases and J gave up 8 bases, with 22 bases separating them. Germline CDR1 MGHDK, CDR2 SYGVNS. The CDR3 covers 16 residues. The CDR3 loop reads CASSPPWAETLDEQFF. CDR3 nucleotides: TGTGCCAGCAGTCCCCCATGGGCGGAGACCTTGGATGAGCAGTTCTTC.

This clonotype was seen only a few times. V and J are TRBV12-3 or TRBV12-4 and TRBJ2-1, with 10 bases identical to TRBD1. The junction had 3 bases not matched to a gene; V was cut back by 3 bases and J by 4 bases. The CDR3 runs to 15 residues. The CDR3 DNA follows: TGTGCCAGCAGTTTTGACAGGGGGCTTTACAATGAGCAGTTCTTC. Translating gives CASSFDRGLYNEQFF.

This clonotype was counted only a few times. V gene TRBV20-1 combines with J gene TRBJ1-6, with D uncertain. The CDR3 runs to 15 residues. V dropped 1 base and J dropped 4 bases, with 11 bases sitting between them. From germline, CDR1 is DFQATT and CDR2 SNEGSKA (reference sequence). CDR3 in DNA: TGCAGTGCTAGAGGAGGCGACCTTTATAATTCACCCCTCCACTTT. Amino acids: CSARGGDLYNSPLHF.

This clonotype came up a few times. The DNA for the CDR3 is TGTGCCAGCAGCTTAGCGCTACCACAAAACACCGGGGAGCTGTTTTTT. Encoded protein: CASSLALPQNTGELFF. V is TRBV7-2 and J is TRBJ2-2; D gene unclear. This CDR3 is built from 16 residues. Per the germline V gene, CDR1 is SGHTA and CDR2 is FQGNSA. The ends were cut back, 0 bases at V and 2 bases at J, with 10 bases in the middle.

J is TRBJ2-3 and V is TRBV20-1; 13 nucleotides match TRBD2. The CDR3 sequence is 16 residues long. V was pared by 5 bases and J by 5 bases, with 10 bases of the junction left unmatched. The germline CDR1 and CDR2 sequences are DFQATT and SNEGSKA (reference sequence). CDR3 sequence reads: CSAPEGTSGKKDTQYF. As DNA, the CDR3 is TGCAGTGCTCCAGAAGGGACTAGCGGGAAAAAAGATACGCAGTATTTT.

In its sample, this clonotype was seen many times. This rearrangement joins TRBV5-1 to TRBJ2-1; 13 nucleotides agree with TRBD2. CDR3 length equals 16 residues. CDR1 SGHRS and CDR2 YFSETQ come from the germline V gene. V trimming: 0 bases; J trimming: 7 bases; junction bases outside the gene matches: 4. CDR3 amino acids: CASSLGLAGGMNEQFF. CDR3 DNA sequence: TGCGCCAGCAGCTTGGGACTAGCGGGAGGTATGAATGAGCAGTTCTTC.

The chain uses TRBV6-2 or TRBV6-3 and TRBJ2-6, with D maybe TRBD1 (5 bases). V gave up 7 bases and J gave up 0 bases, with 16 bases separating them. CDR1 is MNHEY, CDR2 SVGEGT, per germline. The CDR3 totals 17 residues. The CDR3 spells CASTLQVPFSGANVLTF. The CDR3 DNA is TGTGCCAGCACCCTACAGGTTCCCTTCTCTGGGGCCAACGTCCTGACTTTC.

This chain joins TRBV5-6 and TRBJ2-3, with 7 bases fitting TRBD1. The J segment lost 1 base and the V segment lost 2 bases, leaving 7 bases of the junction unmatched. CDR3 length equals 16 residues. Germline CDR1 reads SGHDT; CDR2 reads YYEEEE. The CDR3 is CASSFGQVEGTDTQYF. The CDR3 region has the DNA TGTGCCAGCAGCTTTGGACAGGTCGAGGGCACAGATACGCAGTATTTT.